Below, 30 T cell receptor beta chains from the same sample are listed, as sequenced in a study of blood T cells in healthy people across ages. PCR was performed a second time for about 6 to 11 cycles using a sample-barcoded 5' primer and a J-beta primer mix. Each CDR3 protein is one row after TCRdb ran MiXCR on the 5' RACE reads. This table has about 1 million distinct CDR3 sequences, under 30% appearing once. These sequences were also reported in another study, on T cells of mothers and their children.

Specimen: blood. The source of these receptors is a girl aged 2-15 years in good health.

The rearrangement joins TRBV7-3 to TRBJ1-1; D unresolved. Germline V gene sequence: CDR1 SGHTA, CDR2 FQGTGA. V was clipped by 5 bases and J by 1 base, with 8 bases between them. The CDR3 covers 13 residues. The CDR3 coding sequence is TGTGCCAGCAGCAGGCATGGGAACACTGAAGCTTTCTTT. Translating gives CASSRHGNTEAFF. The whole variable domain, remainder taken from reference TRBV7-3 and TRBJ1-1, is GAGVSQTPSNKVTEKGKYVELRCDPISGHTALYWYRQSLGQGPEFLIYFQGTGAADDSGLPNDRFFAVRPEGSVSTLKIQRTERGDSAVYLCASSRHGNTEAFFGQGTRLTVV.

The V and J genes are TRBV25-1 and TRBJ2-5, with TRBD1 as a possible D gene (5 bases). The CDR3 is made up of 14 amino acids. CDR1 and CDR2 from the germline V gene are MGHDK and SYGVNS. The V end was cut by 5 bases, the J end by 3 bases, with 13 bases between. CDR3 nucleotides: TGTGCCAGCAGTACCCCAGGGTGGGAAGAGACCCAGTACTTC. Its protein product is CASSTPGWEETQYF.

The chain recombines TRBV7-8 with TRBJ1-1, with D unresolved. The CDR3 sequence is 15 residues long. The germline gives CDR1 SGHVS, CDR2 FQNEAQ. V dropped 7 bases and J dropped 0 bases, with 15 bases sitting between them. In DNA, the CDR3 is TGTGCCAGCACCCCAGAGGCAGAATTGAACACTGAAGCTTTCTTT. Translation gives CASTPEAELNTEAFF.

The chain has TRBV11-2 and TRBJ2-5, with TRBD2 matching over 9 bases. V lost 3 bases and J lost 2; bases outside the gene matches: 1. Per germline, CDR1 SGHAT and CDR2 FQNNGV. The CDR3 spans 14 residues. CDR3 sequence (DNA): TGTGCCAGCAGCTTGCGGGAGGGACAAGAGACCCAGTACTTC. As protein: CASSLREGQETQYF.

This chain joins TRBV7-2 and TRBJ2-1; 9 positions match TRBD2. V was clipped by 2 bases and J by 4 bases; unmatched bases: 6. This CDR3 has 16 amino acids. Germline V gene lookup returns CDR1 SGHTA and CDR2 FQGNSA. CDR3 sequence reads: CASSLTTSGSYNEQFF. The DNA of the CDR3 is TGTGCCAGCAGCTTAACGACTAGCGGATCTTACAATGAGCAGTTCTTC.

DNA for the CDR3: TGTGCCACCAGCAACGAGCGGGAGGGCCACAATGAGCAGTTCTTC. Protein: CATSNEREGHNEQFF. The genes are TRBV15 and TRBJ2-1, with 10 positions matching TRBD2. Germline CDR1 LNHNV, CDR2 YYDKDF (reference sequence). The CDR3 consists of 15 residues. V shed 4 bases and J 5 bases; nucleotides not matched to a gene: 5.

The CDR3 reads CASSDEAGVAGELFF. The DNA of the CDR3 is TGTGCCAGCAGTGACGAAGCGGGAGTGGCCGGGGAGCTGTTTTTT. This sequence joins TRBV6-4 and TRBJ2-2; TRBD2 matches at 8 bases. The CDR3 runs to 15 residues. V trimming: 2 bases; J trimming: 6 bases; junction bases outside the gene matches: 5. CDR1 MRHNA and CDR2 SNTAGT come from the germline V gene.

The chain combines TRBV12-3 or TRBV12-4 with TRBJ2-7; TRBD2 might be the D (5 bases). The J call may be mistaken, given a closer DNA end match to TRBJ2-5. The CDR3 runs to 12 residues. CDR3 sequence (DNA): TGTGCCAGCGGAGGACTTCAAGAGACCCAGTACTTC. Translating it yields CASGGLQETQYF.

This chain links TRBV5-1 with TRBJ1-4; 11 bases are a match to TRBD1. Germline loops: CDR1 SGHRS, CDR2 YFSETQ. The J segment lost 6 bases and the V segment lost 4 bases, leaving 2 bases of the junction unmatched. The CDR3 loop spans 14 amino acids. This CDR3 reads CASSGQGADEKLFF. CDR3 DNA sequence: TGCGCCAGCAGCGGACAGGGGGCTGATGAAAAACTGTTTTTT.

This clonotype was picked up a small number of times. The chain couples TRBV7-2 to TRBJ2-1, with D uncertain. Per germline, CDR1 SGHTA and CDR2 FQGNSA. V was trimmed by 1 base and J by 0 bases, leaving 7 bases between them. This CDR3 has 15 amino acids. The CDR3 here is CASSLGRISYNEQFF. The CDR3 DNA reads as TGTGCCAGCAGCTTAGGCCGGATCTCCTACAATGAGCAGTTCTTC.

The chain carries TRBV12-5 and TRBJ1-3; 9 bases are a match to TRBD1. CDR3 length equals 20 residues. Germline CDR1 LGHNT, CDR2 FRNRAP. J gave up 0 bases and V 10 bases, and 22 bases lay outside the gene matches. CDR3 DNA: TGTGCTATTGATTGGGAACCTCCCGGGACAGGGCCCTACTCTGGAAACACCATATATTTT. It is translated as CAIDWEPPGTGPYSGNTIYF.

The chain couples TRBV10-2 to TRBJ2-3; a weak D match, TRBD2 (6 bases). V shed 3 bases and J shed 1 base, with 14 bases lying between them. Germline V lookup: CDR1 WSHSY, CDR2 SAAADI. The CDR3 totals 16 residues. CDR3 residues: CASSEFPGLRTDTQYF. The CDR3 nucleotides are TGCGCCAGCAGTGAATTTCCGGGACTTCGCACAGATACGCAGTATTTT.

The chain uses TRBV24-1 and TRBJ2-4; D is unresolved. The CDR3 loop spans 16 amino acids. Germline values: CDR1 KGHDR, CDR2 SFDVKD. V lost 2 bases to trimming and J lost 1 base, with 11 bases between them. CDR3 loop: CATSDSGVSAKNIQYF. The CDR3 DNA follows: TGTGCCACCAGTGATTCTGGGGTGTCGGCCAAAAACATTCAGTACTTC.

This clonotype was observed a handful of times. This chain links TRBV12-3 or TRBV12-4 with TRBJ2-3, with TRBD2 as a possible D gene (5 bases). V lost 6 bases to trimming and J lost 2 bases, with 24 bases between them. The CDR3 is 18 amino acids. Written as DNA, the CDR3 is TGTGCCAGCAGCCCCTTTTCGCCCCGGGGAGCCGACACAGATACGCAGTATTTT. It specifies CASSPFSPRGADTDTQYF.

CDR3 DNA: TGCAGTGCTAGGGGCGGGAGCAACTCCTACGAGCAGTACTTC. It translates to CSARGGSNSYEQYF. The chain uses TRBV20-1 and TRBJ2-5; 7 nucleotides align to TRBD2. The DNA end is more similar to TRBJ2-7, so the J call may be wrong. The CDR3 consists of 14 residues. CDR1 DFQATT and CDR2 SNEGSKA come from the germline V gene (reference sequence).

This clonotype was seen only a few times. The chain couples TRBV20-1 to TRBJ2-5; 12 nucleotides line up with TRBD2. Germline V lookup: CDR1 DFQATT, CDR2 SNEGSKA (reference sequence). The CDR3 covers 16 residues. V lost 0 bases to trimming and J lost 3 bases; unmatched junction nucleotides: 5. The CDR3 region is CSARDLAGGDEETQYF. DNA for the CDR3: TGCAGTGCTAGAGATCTAGCGGGGGGGGATGAAGAGACCCAGTACTTC.

This rearrangement joins TRBV9 to TRBJ2-7, with a weak D call TRBD2 (5 bases). Trimming left V 0 bases short and J 5 bases short, with 9 bases between. The CDR3 runs 13 residues. Germline V gene data show CDR1 as SGDLS and CDR2 as YYNGEE. The chain's CDR3 is CASSVVAGDEQYF. The CDR3 DNA follows: TGTGCCAGCAGCGTAGTGGCGGGTGACGAGCAGTACTTC.

A note on this clonotype: Lacking the conserved final phenylalanine or tryptophan, this CDR3 likely reflects a read error. The genes are TRBV7-9 and TRBJ2-1, with D possibly TRBD2 on 6 matching bases. Trimming cost V 2 bases and J 10 bases, with 12 bases left between them. CDR1 and CDR2 (germline): SEHNR, FQNEAQ (reference sequence). This CDR3 is built from 13 residues. The CDR3 is CASSLRAAGEQFS. The CDR3 DNA is TGTGCCAGCAGCTTAAGGGCGGCGGGAGAGCAGTTCTCC.

This clonotype was counted a few times. The chain couples TRBV9 to TRBJ2-1, with TRBD2 matching 9 bases. The CDR3 covers 19 residues. After removal of 3 bases from V and 0 bases from J, the junction contained 13 bases not matched to a gene. The germline CDR1 and CDR2 sequences are SGDLS and YYNGEE. The CDR3 loop is CASSAGERGAFSSYNEQFF. The CDR3 nucleotides are TGTGCCAGCAGCGCGGGGGAGCGGGGGGCTTTTAGCTCCTACAATGAGCAGTTCTTC.

This rearrangement joins TRBV20-1 to TRBJ2-7, with D possibly being TRBD2 (6 bases). The ends were cut back, 3 bases at V and 2 bases at J, with 20 bases in the middle. Germline V CDR1 and CDR2: DFQATT, SNEGSKA (reference sequence). The CDR3 loop spans 16 amino acids. The DNA of the CDR3 is TGCAGTGCTAGGGCACAGTCGGGAGAACGGGCCTACGAGCAGTACTTC. As protein: CSARAQSGERAYEQYF.

This chain connects TRBV5-1 to TRBJ2-3, with 10 nucleotides matching TRBD1. Germline CDR1 reads SGHRS; CDR2 reads YFSETQ. CDR3 length: 14 amino acids. After removal of 3 bases from V and 7 bases from J, the junction contained 5 bases not matched to a gene. DNA of the CDR3: TGCGCCAGCAGCTATGGACAGGGGGTGAATACGCAGTATTTT. Protein sequence: CASSYGQGVNTQYF.

This clonotype was found a few times. The J gene is TRBJ2-7, the V gene TRBV18; D unresolved. This CDR3 contains 15 residues. In germline, CDR1 is KGHSH, CDR2 LQKENI. The V gene lost 0 bases and the J gene lost 3 bases, with 12 bases spanning the gap. The CDR3 sequence is CASSPPVASVYEQYF. CDR3 in DNA: TGTGCCAGCTCACCACCGGTTGCAAGCGTCTACGAGCAGTACTTC.

There are many counts of this clonotype. V gene TRBV9 combines with J gene TRBJ2-5; 10 bases line up with TRBD2. There are 17 residues in the CDR3. Losses at the gene ends were 0 bases for V and 4 bases for J; bases not matched to a gene: 9. The germline V gene has CDR1 SGDLS and CDR2 YYNGEE. CDR3 sequence: CASSVEVAGGGGETQYF. Written as DNA, the CDR3 is TGTGCCAGCAGCGTAGAAGTAGCGGGAGGAGGTGGAGAGACCCAGTACTTC.

The chain has TRBV20-1 and TRBJ2-3; maybe TRBD2 (6 bases). CDR1 and CDR2 (germline): DFQATT, SNEGSKA (reference sequence). V was clipped by 0 bases and J by 2 bases, with 15 bases between them. The CDR3 consists of 16 residues. This chain's CDR3 is CSARDQGGENTDTQYF. CDR3 nucleotide sequence: TGCAGTGCTAGAGATCAGGGCGGGGAGAACACAGATACGCAGTATTTT.

The chain combines TRBV20-1 with TRBJ2-1; 11 positions agree with TRBD1. The end of the DNA is better explained by TRBJ2-7, so the J call may be wrong. The CDR3 contains 13 residues. CDR1 is DFQATT, CDR2 SNEGSKA, per germline (reference sequence). The CDR3 nucleotides read TGCAGTGCTAGAAGGGACAGGGGGAACGAGCAGTACTTC. It yields the protein CSARRDRGNEQYF.

A few counts support this clonotype. V gene TRBV6-2 or TRBV6-3 combines with J gene TRBJ2-1; D unclear. Germline V gene data show CDR1 as MNHEY and CDR2 as SVGEGT. This CDR3 comprises 12 residues. V was shortened by 5 bases and J by 7 bases, with 9 bases between the two germline ends. Here the CDR3 DNA reads TGTGCCAGCAGTACGACGTATAATGAGCAGTTCTTC. This gives the protein CASSTTYNEQFF.

This clonotype has a count of ten or more. V and J are TRBV20-1 and TRBJ2-5; no clear D. Judging by the DNA end, TRBJ2-1 fits better; the J call may be wrong. The germline V gene has CDR1 DFQATT and CDR2 SNEGSKA (reference sequence). CDR3 length equals 10 residues. In DNA form, the CDR3 reads TGCAGTGCTCACGATAATGAGCAGTTCTTC. Its translation is CSAHDNEQFF.

The chain combines TRBV5-8 with TRBJ2-5; 12 nucleotides align to TRBD2. V lost 3 bases and J lost 5; bases outside the gene matches: 14. The length of the CDR3 is 18 residues. Germline V gene lookup returns CDR1 SGHTS and CDR2 YDEGEE. Written as DNA, the CDR3 is TGTGCCAGCAGCTCCACTAACGTACTAGCGGGAGGAAGGGAGACCCAGTACTTC. Translation gives CASSSTNVLAGGRETQYF.

This sequence joins TRBV6-2 or TRBV6-3 and TRBJ1-3, with TRBD1 as a possible D gene (6 bases). This CDR3 is built from 15 residues. Germline V gives CDR1 MNHEY, CDR2 SVGEGT. V lost 7 bases, J lost 0 bases, and 13 bases lay in between. The CDR3 region is CASTTGDNSGNTIYF. DNA of the CDR3: TGTGCCAGCACCACTGGGGACAACTCTGGAAACACCATATATTTT.

The gene calls are TRBV20-1 and TRBJ2-1; 11 bases line up with TRBD2. In germline, CDR1 is DFQATT, CDR2 SNEGSKA (reference sequence). The CDR3 is 16 amino acids. V was clipped by 1 base and J by 5 bases; unmatched bases: 7. The CDR3 loop reads CSARAPRLAGNNEQFF. CDR3 sequence (DNA): TGCAGTGCTAGAGCCCCGAGACTAGCGGGGAACAATGAGCAGTTCTTC.